The text below deals with one T cell receptor beta chain. This entry belongs to a study of blood T cell repertoires in COVID-19. Study as a whole: Samples representing acute and convalescent COVID-19 were sourced from the United States, Italy and Spain. Nucleic acid was either cDNA or gDNA, and it came from T cells, B-cell-depleted T cells, or PBMCs.

CDR3 length equals 16 residues. Germline values: CDR1 SEHNR, CDR2 FQNEAQ (reference sequence). Deletions cut 5 bases from V and 3 bases from J, with 17 bases between. In the authors' workflow: Amplification with reference gene primers provided the estimates of nucleated cell counts. Data came from immunoSEQ multiplex PCR; TCRdb stores just in-frame clones and leaves some out. V and J calls and clone size are given by that table; D and trimming were obtained from the DNA. The table lists under 450,000 clones, 81% of them singletons. The gene calls are TRBV7-9 and TRBJ2-1; D is possibly TRBD1 (6 bases). The origin of this receptor is a human donor with acute or convalescent COVID-19. The donor label of this sample is uncertain. Sample: peripheral blood. Written as DNA, the CDR3 is TGTGCCAGCAGCCTGCCCGGGACATTGCTCTACAATGAGCAGTTCTTC. Protein product: CASSLPGTLLYNEQFF.